Included here is one T cell receptor beta chain sequence, with context. Deletions cut 2 bases from V and 1 base from J, with 5 bases between. The CDR3 spans 13 residues. CDR1 is MNHEY, CDR2 SVGEGT, per germline. This specimen belongs to a study of blood T cell repertoires in COVID-19. Turning to the study itself: COVID-19 samples collected from the United States, Italy and Spain covered acute and convalescent phases. Nucleic acid was either cDNA or gDNA, and it came from T cells, B-cell-depleted T cells, or PBMCs.

Authors' data handling: Nucleated cell number was recorded as an estimate derived from reference gene primer amplification. Profiling relied on immunoSEQ multiplex PCR, and the TCRdb table lists in-frame clones only, not all of them. That table gives V, J and clone size, and the DNA gave D and trimming. This sample has about 130,000 clones; about 89% occur once, and the top ten carry just under 3%. The TCR comes from a man between 60 and 70 years old with active or convalescent COVID-19. Sequenced sample: peripheral blood. The rearrangement uses TRBV6-2 or TRBV6-3 and TRBJ1-1; D is undetermined. CDR3 in DNA: TGTGCCAGCAGTTACGGGAGGAACACTGAAGCTTTCTTT. Translating gives CASSYGRNTEAFF.